This TCR beta chain is from a study of chemoradiotherapy in HPV16-positive cancers. The sample holds a few counts of this clone. Germline assignment: CDR1 SGHRS and CDR2 YFSETQ. V was trimmed by 4 bases and J by 6 bases, leaving 19 bases between them. This CDR3 comprises 15 residues. The method was immunoSEQ multiplex PCR; TCRdb's version includes in-frame clones alone and lacks a portion of them. The sample shows over 30,000 clones, about 80% of them seen only once. The chain carries TRBV5-1 and TRBJ1-1, with D hard to call. This clonotype originated in a human donor with HPV-associated anogenital cancer. The sample in question was blood, obtained from a patient who underwent chemoradiotherapy. CDR3 protein: CASSPGLDLYAEAFF. CDR3 nucleotide sequence: TGCGCCAGCAGCCCGGGATTGGATTTATACGCTGAAGCTTTCTTT.